This T cell receptor beta chain was found in a study of a mutant IDH1 vaccine in newly diagnosed glioma. About the study: In some groups vaccination began 4-6 weeks post-radiotherapy; others received it with temozolomide. Treated patients showed a male proportion of roughly 62%, a female proportion of around 40%, and a mean age of about 44 years.

Measured with immunoSEQ multiplex PCR; TCRdb has only the in-frame clones, and not every one. The sample shows about 50,000 clones, around 80% of them seen only once. As to time point: week 5, during vaccination. Vaccination comprised doses that each held 300 ug of mutant IDH1 20-mer peptide, plus topical imiquimod. Study-wide results and caveats: Altogether, 93.3% of patients exhibited vaccine-induced immune responses. Shifts in the top peripheral T cell clonotypes seemed unrelated to pseudoprogression.

With respect to this clone: The antigen is undetermined.

Trimming removed 7 bases at V and 2 bases at J, with 12 bases between. The CDR3 totals 13 residues. Germline-derived CDR1 and CDR2 are MDHEN and SYDVKM. This chain uses TRBV28 with TRBJ2-7; perhaps TRBD1 as D (5 bases). This clonotype originated in a man in his forties or fifties with glioma. This specimen was PBMCs, taken from a glioma patient whose treatment included an IDH1 peptide vaccine. The CDR3 region is CASTLVDTYEQYF. The CDR3 DNA sequence: TGTGCCAGCACCCTAGTGGACACCTACGAGCAGTACTTC.